Described below is a single T cell receptor (beta chain) sequence and its context. CDR1 and CDR2 (germline): SGDLS, YYNGEE. Trimming removed 4 bases from V and 0 bases from J, with 14 bases in between. The CDR3 is 16 amino acids. Time point denoted: after neoadjuvant nivolumab, at surgical resection. Patients had newly diagnosed, untreated stage II-IVA oral cavity squamous cell carcinoma. The data derive from a study of neoadjuvant anti-PD-1 for oral cavity cancer. Study at large: Before surgery, most patients got three to four biweekly 3 mg/kg nivolumab doses. Patients without progression got a fourth dose around day 43.

Two replicates per tumor sample, mostly from about 5.2 ug of genomic DNA. The assay was immunoSEQ multiplex PCR, and TCRdb's table has in-frame clones only and misses some. This sample has 40,000 or so clones, with about 36% found just once. This sequence originates from a person aged 40-85 years with oral cavity squamous cell carcinoma. This sample comprised tumor tissue, obtained after nivolumab (anti-PD-1) treatment. The J gene is TRBJ2-1, the V gene TRBV9; the D is unclear. The CDR3 nucleotides read TGTGCCAGCAGCCCCGCCTCTTGGAGCTCCTACAATGAGCAGTTCTTC. It is translated as CASSPASWSSYNEQFF.